These 30 T cell receptor beta chains were all obtained from the same sample, sequenced in a study of low-dose radiotherapy and immunotherapy resistance in tumors. cDNA synthesis used a TRAV/TRBV-specific primer set for both chains. Using a constant-region primer together with a V-primer adapter, TCRs were subjected to 20 PCR cycles of amplification. One entry per CDR3 protein results from TCRdb running MiXCR on the reads. The repertoire holds 10,000 to 15,000 distinct CDR3 sequences, with 76% as singletons. These receptors were taken from a human donor with advanced metastatic prostate, ovarian, gallbladder or colorectal cancer (not recorded which). This table probably holds off-target reads from a library built for another chain.

The CDR3 DNA reads TGTGCCAGCTCACCACCTCCGGGAGAGGCGGCAGATACGCAGTATTTT. This encodes CASSPPPGEAADTQYF. The V gene is TRBV18, the J gene TRBJ2-3, with D possibly being TRBD2 (6 bases). The V gene's germline CDR1 is KGHSH and CDR2 LQKENI. The CDR3 totals 16 residues. Trimming left V 0 bases short and J 4 bases short, with 14 bases between.

The V gene is TRBV5-1, the J gene TRBJ2-1; a possible D gene is TRBD2 (6 bases). This CDR3 spans 15 amino acids. Germline CDR1 and CDR2: SGHRS and YFSETQ. V was pared by 0 bases and J by 7 bases, with 14 bases between. This CDR3 reads CASSLALSSANEQFF. The CDR3 DNA follows: TGCGCCAGCAGCTTGGCCCTATCTAGCGCAAATGAGCAGTTCTTC.

This chain uses TRBV20-1 with TRBJ2-7; 8 nucleotides agree with TRBD2. The germline gives CDR1 DFQATT, CDR2 SNEGSKA (reference sequence). Germline trimming cut 3 bases from V and 3 bases from J; bases unmatched to any gene: 13. This CDR3 comprises 16 residues. The CDR3 region is CSARSNSGNRHYEQYF. The CDR3 nucleotides read TGCAGTGCTAGGTCGAATAGCGGGAATCGGCACTACGAGCAGTACTTC.

This clonotype appeared a single time. The V and J genes are TRBV5-1 and TRBJ2-2; 11 bases fit TRBD2. The germline CDR1 and CDR2 sequences are SGHRS and YFSETQ. Losses at the gene ends were 3 bases for V and 2 bases for J; bases not matched to a gene: 3. The CDR3 has 16 residues. The CDR3 reads CASSSGTSGNTGELFF. As DNA, the CDR3 is TGCGCCAGCAGCTCCGGGACTAGCGGAAACACCGGGGAGCTGTTTTTT.

The chain is built from TRBV20-1 and TRBJ2-3; 9 positions agree with TRBD1. The CDR3 has 15 amino acids. Germline loops: CDR1 DFQATT, CDR2 SNEGSKA (reference sequence). Germline trimming cut 2 bases from V and 0 bases from J; bases unmatched to any gene: 3. CDR3 coding DNA: TGCAGTGCTAGACCCGGACAGGGGAGCACAGATACGCAGTATTTT. It translates to CSARPGQGSTDTQYF.

The chain uses TRBV18 and TRBJ2-2, with unresolved D. V was pared by 2 bases and J by 5 bases, with 9 bases between. The CDR3 consists of 14 residues. CDR1 KGHSH and CDR2 LQKENI come from the germline V gene. The chain's CDR3 is CASSPYLGTGELFF. DNA for the CDR3: TGTGCCAGCTCACCATACTTAGGTACCGGGGAGCTGTTTTTT.

The chain links TRBV6-6 to TRBJ2-7, with D perhaps matching TRBD1 or TRBD2 (6 bases each). The CDR3 has 15 residues. Germline V CDR1 and CDR2: MNHNY, SVGAGI (reference sequence). Trimming cost V 2 bases and J 1 base, with 12 bases left between them. The chain's CDR3 is CASSYMGGASYEQYF. CDR3 sequence (DNA): TGTGCCAGCAGTTACATGGGGGGCGCATCCTACGAGCAGTACTTC.

The V and J genes are TRBV2 and TRBJ2-7; no definite D call. The CDR3 length is 15 residues. Trimming stripped 4 bases from V and 3 bases from J, with 16 bases between. CDR1 SNHLY and CDR2 FYNNEI come from the germline V gene. The DNA of the CDR3 is TGTGCCAGCAGTGGTGATTCGAAGGGTGGCTACGAGCAGTACTTC. It is translated as CASSGDSKGGYEQYF.

CDR3 in DNA: TGTGCCAGCAGCTTAGCGGGAGGTTCCTACGAGCAGTACTTC. Amino acid sequence: CASSLAGGSYEQYF. The rearrangement uses TRBV7-8 and TRBJ2-7, with a possible D match to TRBD2 (6 bases). This CDR3 is 14 amino acids long. Trimming took 0 bases from V and 1 from J, leaving 7 bases between them. The germline gives CDR1 SGHVS, CDR2 FQNEAQ. Full variable domain (rest looked up from reference TRBV7-8 and TRBJ2-7): GAGVSQSPRYKVAKRGQDVALRCDPISGHVSLFWYQQALGQGPEFLTYFQNEAQLDKSGLPSDRFFAERPEGSVSTLKIQRTQQEDSAVYLCASSLAGGSYEQYFGPGTRLTVT.

The chain carries TRBV23-1 and TRBJ2-5, with 8 bases lining up with TRBD1. TRBV23-1 is an ORF for which the function is uncertain. Trimming took 4 bases from V and 5 from J; bases not matched to a gene: 15. The CDR3 has 17 amino acids. This CDR3 reads CASSPPKDRGIRETQYF. CDR3 DNA sequence: TGCGCCAGCAGTCCACCGAAAGACAGGGGTATACGGGAGACCCAGTACTTC.

The V and J genes are TRBV7-2 and TRBJ2-1; weak D call: TRBD2 (5 bases). CDR1 and CDR2 from the germline V gene are SGHTA and FQGNSA. CDR3 length: 15 amino acids. The V gene lost 8 bases and the J gene lost 5 bases, with 19 bases spanning the gap. CDR3 in amino acids: CASRSVIASHNEQFF. CDR3 nucleotide sequence: TGTGCCAGCCGCAGCGTGATAGCGTCACACAATGAGCAGTTCTTC. The complete variable domain, with remaining parts taken from reference TRBV7-2 and TRBJ2-1, reads GAGVSQSPSNKVTEKGKDVELRCDPISGHTALYWYRQSLGQGLEFLIYFQGNSAPDKSGLPSDRFSAERTGGSVSTLTIQRTQQEDSAVYLCASRSVIASHNEQFFGPGTRLTVL.

V and J are TRBV24-1 and TRBJ2-7; TRBD2 agrees at 8 bases. V was pared by 2 bases and J by 0 bases, with 14 bases of the junction left unmatched. The CDR3 has 19 residues. In germline, CDR1 is KGHDR, CDR2 SFDVKD. The DNA for the CDR3 is TGTGCCACCAGTGATTCTTCAGCGCGGGGGGCAGTAAGCTCCTACGAGCAGTACTTC. Amino acid sequence: CATSDSSARGAVSSYEQYF.

The chain recombines TRBV7-2 with TRBJ2-7; 7 positions match TRBD1. Germline CDR1 SGHTA, CDR2 FQGNSA. The J segment lost 0 bases and the V segment lost 4 bases, leaving 6 bases of the junction unmatched. There are 15 residues in the CDR3. For the CDR3, the DNA is TGTGCCAGCAGCTACAGGGGACAGAACTCCTACGAGCAGTACTTC. It specifies CASSYRGQNSYEQYF.

CDR3 loop: CASSSASTDTQYF. DNA of the CDR3: TGTGCCAGCAGTAGCGCTAGCACAGATACGCAGTATTTT. The chain is built from TRBV28 and TRBJ2-3; D remains unclear. CDR3 length equals 13 residues. Germline CDR1 and CDR2: MDHEN and SYDVKM. V dropped 5 bases and J dropped 0 bases, with 6 bases sitting between them.

The rearrangement joins TRBV5-1 to TRBJ2-1; 8 bases match TRBD2. Germline-derived CDR1 and CDR2 are SGHRS and YFSETQ. Trimming cost V 2 bases and J 0 bases; bases outside gene matches: 1. This CDR3 has 15 amino acids. CDR3 sequence (DNA): TGCGCCAGCAGCTTAAGCGGGAGCTCCTACAATGAGCAGTTCTTC. Protein product: CASSLSGSSYNEQFF.

This clonotype was recorded only once. V gene TRBV12-3 or TRBV12-4 combines with J gene TRBJ1-1; D is perhaps TRBD1 (5 bases). The CDR3 loop spans 13 amino acids. Deletions cut 1 base from V and 4 bases from J, with 7 bases between. The CDR3 sequence is CASSLGGGTEAFF. The CDR3 DNA reads as TGTGCCAGCAGTTTAGGGGGGGGCACTGAAGCTTTCTTT.

The J gene is TRBJ1-1, the V gene TRBV19, with D possibly being TRBD1 (5 bases). Trimming removed 2 bases at V and 1 base at J, with 5 bases between. The CDR3 consists of 13 residues. The V gene's germline CDR1 is LNHDA and CDR2 SQIVND (reference sequence). The CDR3 region is CASSIQGNTEAFF. CDR3 DNA: TGTGCCAGTAGTATACAGGGGAACACTGAAGCTTTCTTT.

The chain couples TRBV28 to TRBJ2-2, with 7 bases that match TRBD2. V was pared by 6 bases and J by 1 base, with 2 bases of the junction left unmatched. CDR1 MDHEN and CDR2 SYDVKM come from the germline V gene. There are 14 residues in the CDR3. This CDR3 reads CASRAGRNTGELFF. The CDR3 nucleotides read TGTGCCAGCAGAGCGGGACGGAACACCGGGGAGCTGTTTTTT.

The rearrangement joins TRBV28 to TRBJ2-7, with TRBD1 identical over 7 bases. Germline V gene sequence: CDR1 MDHEN, CDR2 SYDVKM. The CDR3 consists of 15 residues. Trimming removed 2 bases from V and 3 bases from J; junction bases left unmatched: 7. The CDR3 nucleotides read TGTGCCAGCAGTTTAGGGACAGTGAAGGGCTACGAGCAGTACTTC. Its protein is CASSLGTVKGYEQYF.

J is TRBJ1-2 and V is TRBV4-3; perhaps TRBD1 as D (5 bases). Trimming pared 0 bases from V and 5 bases from J, leaving 16 bases between. Germline CDR1 is LGHNA and CDR2 is YSLEER. The CDR3 is made up of 16 amino acids. CDR3 loop: CASSQEGNFGGYGYTF. The DNA of the CDR3 is TGCGCCAGCAGCCAAGAAGGGAATTTCGGGGGGTATGGCTACACCTTC.

The chain has TRBV3-1 and TRBJ2-1; D may be TRBD2 (6 bases). Trimming cost V 1 base and J 4 bases, with 11 bases left between them. The CDR3 has 15 amino acids. CDR1 and CDR2 from the germline V gene are LGHDT and YNNKEL (reference sequence). The CDR3 DNA reads as TGTGCCAGCAGCCAAGGGAACAGCGGGTACAATGAGCAGTTCTTC. Translated, it gives CASSQGNSGYNEQFF.

The V call is TRBV29-1, the J call TRBJ1-2; 10 bases agree with TRBD1. With V trimmed by 7 bases and J by 5 bases, 1 base remained unmatched. The CDR3 runs to 11 residues. Per germline, CDR1 SQVTM and CDR2 ANQGSEA. CDR3 sequence: CSAGQGYGYTF. In DNA, the CDR3 is TGCAGCGCGGGACAGGGGTATGGCTACACCTTC.

This CDR3 reads CASSPTGQQETQYF. The DNA of the CDR3 is TGTGCCAGCAGCCCGACCGGACAGCAAGAGACCCAGTACTTC. V and J are TRBV11-2 and TRBJ2-5; tentative D call: TRBD1 (6 bases). Germline V gene data show CDR1 as SGHAT and CDR2 as FQNNGV. The CDR3 totals 14 residues. The ends were cut back, 5 bases at V and 2 bases at J, with 12 bases in the middle.

The chain couples TRBV7-6 to TRBJ2-1; 7 bases fit TRBD2. The CDR3 spans 14 residues. The junction had 7 bases not matched to a gene; V was cut back by 1 base and J by 10 bases. CDR1 is SGHVS and CDR2 is FNYEAQ in the germline V gene. Here the CDR3 reads CASSLEASGYEQFF. The DNA for the CDR3 is TGTGCCAGCAGCTTAGAAGCTAGCGGTTACGAGCAGTTCTTC.

The J gene is TRBJ2-2, the V gene TRBV11-2, with 7 bases fitting TRBD2. The CDR3 runs to 15 residues. After removal of 4 bases from V and 4 bases from J, the junction contained 6 bases not matched to a gene. CDR1 and CDR2 from the germline V gene are SGHAT and FQNNGV. Here the CDR3 reads CASSSRGEGTGELFF. The CDR3 bases are TGTGCCAGCAGCTCCCGCGGGGAGGGCACCGGGGAGCTGTTTTTT. The full variable domain, in which reference TRBV11-2 and TRBJ2-2 provide the parts outside the CDR3, is EAGVAQSPRYKIIEKRQSVAFWCNPISGHATLYWYQQILGQGPKLLIQFQNNGVVDDSQLPKDRFSAERLKGVDSTLKIQPAKLEDSAVYLCASSSRGEGTGELFFGEGSRLTVL.

The chain combines TRBV28 with TRBJ2-5; possible D gene TRBD2, 6 bases. V was shortened by 5 bases and J by 4 bases, with 17 bases between the two germline ends. The germline gives CDR1 MDHEN, CDR2 SYDVKM. The length of the CDR3 is 15 residues. CDR3 in amino acids: CASSERRGYGETQYF. CDR3 nucleotide sequence: TGTGCCAGCAGTGAGAGGCGGGGTTATGGAGAGACCCAGTACTTC.

The chain employs TRBV20-1 and TRBJ2-3, with TRBD2 matching 9 bases. This CDR3 spans 15 amino acids. Germline-derived CDR1 and CDR2 are DFQATT and SNEGSKA (reference sequence). V lost 8 bases, J lost 3 bases, and 12 bases stayed unmatched. The CDR3 spells CSPFYSGSMTDTQYF. The DNA for the CDR3 is TGCAGTCCATTTTATAGCGGGAGTATGACAGATACGCAGTATTTT.

The gene calls are TRBV18 and TRBJ1-1, with 11 nucleotides matching TRBD1. The CDR3 spans 16 residues. The germline CDR1 and CDR2 sequences are KGHSH and LQKENI. V was pared by 3 bases and J by 5 bases, with 8 bases of the junction left unmatched. The DNA for the CDR3 is TGTGCCAGCTCACCCCCGGGACAGGGGGATCGGACTGAAGCTTTCTTT. Residues: CASSPPGQGDRTEAFF.

The gene calls are TRBV29-1 and TRBJ2-1; D might be TRBD2 (6 bases). Trimming took 1 base from V and 1 from J, leaving 11 bases between them. The CDR3 sequence is 15 residues long. CDR1 is SQVTM, CDR2 ANQGSEA, per germline. The CDR3 nucleotides are TGCAGCGTTGAAGGCGGGAAAGGGTCCTACAATGAGCAGTTCTTC. Residues: CSVEGGKGSYNEQFF.

CDR3: CASTRGSYNEQFF. The CDR3 region has the DNA TGTGCCAGCACTCGGGGCTCCTACAATGAGCAGTTCTTC. The V gene is TRBV6-6, the J gene TRBJ2-1; perhaps TRBD2 as D (5 bases). Germline values: CDR1 MNHNY, CDR2 SVGAGI (reference sequence). This CDR3 has 13 residues. The V and J ends lost 7 bases and 0 bases respectively, with 7 bases between them.